This is a list of T cell receptor beta chains from one sample in a study. Only in-frame clones appear in the TCRdb table, and some are missing; sequencing was by immunoSEQ multiplex PCR. The data contain around 54,000 clones, 80% to 95% of them seen just once; the ten biggest clones take up about 10%. Material for sequencing was PBMCs. The source is a man aged 40-49 years with rheumatoid arthritis. The CDR3 runs from the conserved cysteine through the conserved F or W. The D gene is left open where the match is weak. Clone sizes are given selectively: once, few, many, or a class where the clone is expanded.

>-|-|TRBV2|TRBJ1-2
TGTGCCAGCAGTTTCACCAGGGAAAGGTACACCTTC
CASSFTRERYTF
>-|-|TRBV7-9|TRBJ2-3
TGTGCCAGCAGCTTAGGGGTGGCGGGGGCAAACACAGATACGCAGTATTTT
CASSLGVAGANTDTQYF
>-|TRBD1|TRBV4-3|TRBJ2-1
TGCGCCAGCAGCCCGGGACAGGTGTCCAATGAGCAGTTCTTC
CASSPGQVSNEQFF
>-|-|TRBV7-2|TRBJ2-3
TGTGCCAGCATCTTACTGCCCACAGATACGCAGTATTTT
CASILLPTDTQYF
>once|TRBD1|TRBV7-9|TRBJ2-7
TGTGCCAGCAGCCCAACCGGGACAGGGTATTCCGAGCAGTACTTC
CASSPTGTGYSEQYF
>-|-|TRBV7-2|TRBJ1-5
TGTGCCAGCAGCTTCGACAGCCGGCAATGGGTGAGCAATCAGCCCCAGCATTTT
CASSFDSRQWVSNQPQHF
>once|-|TRBV10-3|TRBJ2-2
TGTGCCATCAGTGAGAGGGGAACCGGGGAGCTGTTTTTT
CAISERGTGELFF
>-|-|TRBV19|TRBJ1-3
TGTGCCAGTAGCTCTGTGACAGCTTACTCTGGAAACACCATATATTTT
CASSSVTAYSGNTIYF
>once|-|TRBV24-1|TRBJ1-1
TGTGCCACCCGGGCAGGGCGGAACACTGAAGCTTTCTTT
CATRAGRNTEAFF
>-|-|TRBV2|TRBJ1-5
TGTGCCAGCAGTCATATGGGAGTAGGTAGGCCCCAGCATTTT
CASSHMGVGRPQHF
>-|-|TRBV28|TRBJ1-1
TGTGCCAGCAGTTTTTTGCGGTACATGAACACTGAAGCTTTCTTT
CASSFLRYMNTEAFF
>few|-|TRBV29-1|TRBJ1-1
TGCAGCGTTGTTGGCGGAATCATGAACACTGAAGCTTTCTTT
CSVVGGIMNTEAFF
>-|-|TRBV3-1/TRBV3-2|TRBJ1-5
TGTGCCAGCAGCCAAGGACTGATGGACCAGCCCCAGCATTTT
CASSQGLMDQPQHF
>-|-|TRBV3-1/TRBV3-2|TRBJ1-5
TGTGCCAGCAGCCATGAGGGGCGCGGCAATCAGCCCCAGCATTTT
CASSHEGRGNQPQHF
>-|TRBD2|TRBV6-2/TRBV6-3|TRBJ2-7
TGTGCCAGCAGTTATTACAGGGTTTCGGCTAGCGGGGCAAGCTCCTACGAGCAGTACTTC
CASSYYRVSASGASSYEQYF
>-|-|TRBV2|TRBJ1-2
TGTGCCAGCAGTGAAGAGGGCAGGGGCGGAGGCTACACCTTC
CASSEEGRGGGYTF
>-|-|TRBV4-1|TRBJ2-3
TGCGCCAGCACCTCTCTCAATCCAACAGATACGCAGTATTTT
CASTSLNPTDTQYF
>-|-|TRBV30|TRBJ1-2
TGTGCCTGGACTTCTCGTCGGGGAACGGGCGGCTACACCTTC
CAWTSRRGTGGYTF
>few|-|TRBV3-1/TRBV3-2|TRBJ2-2
TGTGCCAGCAGGCACAGGGACGGCACCGGGGAGCTGTTTTTT
CASRHRDGTGELFF
>-|TRBD1|TRBV10-3|TRBJ1-1
TGTGCCATCAGTCCACAAGGGACAGAAGGTACTGAAGCTTTCTTT
CAISPQGTEGTEAFF
>once|TRBD1|TRBV5-8|TRBJ2-5
TGTGCCAGCAGCTCCGAAGCGGGACAGGGGAAAGAGACCCAGTACTTC
CASSSEAGQGKETQYF
>-|TRBD1|TRBV25-1|TRBJ2-2
TGTGCCAGCAGTGAGACAGGGTCCACCGGGGAGCTGTTTTTT
CASSETGSTGELFF
>-|-|TRBV6-6|TRBJ1-6
TGTGCCAGCCGATGGCAGGCGTTCAATTCACCCCTCCACTTT
CASRWQAFNSPLHF
>once|-|TRBV15|TRBJ1-5
TGTGCCACCAGCAGAGGGGGAATATCAGAACGGCCCCAGCATTTT
CATSRGGISERPQHF
>-|-|TRBV20-1|TRBJ1-2
TGCAGTGCCAAGGACTATGGCTACACCTTC
CSAKDYGYTF
>once|-|TRBV19|TRBJ1-6
TGTGCCAGTAGGAAGGAAGGGACGGCGAGCTCCTATAATTCACCCCTCCACTTT
CASRKEGTASSYNSPLHF
>-|TRBD2|TRBV7-3|TRBJ2-1
TGTGCCAGCAGCCGGGGACTAGCGGGAGGGCTTGAGCAGTTCTTC
CASSRGLAGGLEQFF
>-|-|TRBV30|TRBJ2-7
TGTGCCTGGAGCCCTAGTTCGGAGGAGCAGTACTTC
CAWSPSSEEQYF
>-|-|TRBV25-1|TRBJ1-1
TGTGCCAGCAGTGAATCAAGGACTCAACGCCCTGAAGCTTTCTTT
CASSESRTQRPEAFF
>-|TRBD2|TRBV27|TRBJ2-3
TGTGCCAGCAGAACCTCTAGCGGGACGACAGATACGCAGTATTTT
CASRTSSGTTDTQYF
>-|-|TRBV7-9|TRBJ1-5
TGTGCCAGCAGCTTATCAGGAAATCAGCCCCAGCATTTT
CASSLSGNQPQHF
>-|-|TRBV28|TRBJ1-1
TGTGCCAGCAGTTTACCCCAGGGTCTGGGCACTGAAGCTTTCTTT
CASSLPQGLGTEAFF